This TCR beta chain derives from a study of cytomegalovirus exposure and HLA in healthy donors. A multiplex PCR was run with 60 Vbeta primers and 13 Jbeta primers. Method: immunoSEQ multiplex PCR; TCRdb's copy keeps in-frame clones and lacks some. The repertoire table contains some 75,000 clones. The CDR3 is made up of 15 amino acids. The germline gives CDR1 SGHRS, CDR2 YFSETQ. Between the trimmed V and J ends, which lost 0 bases and 0 bases, there was a span of 7 bases. The V and J genes are TRBV5-1 and TRBJ1-5; D not resolved. The sequenced sample was PBMCs. The TCR was taken from a boy between 10 and 17 years old in good health and CMV-seronegative. CDR3 bases: TGCGCCAGCAGCTTGGATCCAGATAGCAATCAGCCCCAGCATTTT. This translates into CASSLDPDSNQPQHF.